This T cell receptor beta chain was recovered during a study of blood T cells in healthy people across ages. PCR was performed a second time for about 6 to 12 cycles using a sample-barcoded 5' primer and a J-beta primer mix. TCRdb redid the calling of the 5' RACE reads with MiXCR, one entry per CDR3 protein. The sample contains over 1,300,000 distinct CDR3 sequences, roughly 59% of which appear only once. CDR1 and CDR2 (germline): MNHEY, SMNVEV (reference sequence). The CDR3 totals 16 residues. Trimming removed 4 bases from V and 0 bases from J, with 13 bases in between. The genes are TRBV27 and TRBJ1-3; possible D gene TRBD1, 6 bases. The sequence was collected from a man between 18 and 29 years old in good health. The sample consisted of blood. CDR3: CASSSPTGPSGNTIYF. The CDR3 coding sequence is TGTGCCAGCAGTTCCCCGACAGGACCCTCTGGAAACACCATATATTTT.